This T cell receptor (beta chain) was observed in a study of CD8 T cells in ankylosing spondylitis. As to this clonotype: What it binds is not known.

Scientists made TCR beta libraries using quantitative 5'-RACE with molecular barcodes. TCRdb reprocessed the 5' RACE reads with MiXCR, giving one entry per CDR3 protein. The data contain under 850,000 distinct CDR3 sequences, 19% of them singletons. The germline CDR1 and CDR2 sequences are MDHEN and SYDVKM. Trimming at V came to 5 bases and at J to 0 bases, leaving 11 bases not matched to a gene. The CDR3 is 19 residues long. Points from the study as a whole: Before this, some motif variants had been reported in reactive arthritis synovial fluid and blood. CD8+ cells made up the disease-linked clones, which were relatively rare in peripheral blood. Among TCR beta sequences, a motif of under 10 highly homologous variants appeared characteristic of ankylosing spondylitis blood. Reportedly, matched ankylosing spondylitis synovial fluid was significantly enriched for disease-linked clones.

What was sequenced was blood, either unsorted or a sorted T cell fraction (not recorded which). The origin of this receptor is a male donor with ankylosing spondylitis. The chain joins TRBV28 to TRBJ2-3, with 13 bases matching TRBD2. The CDR3, as DNA: TGTGCCAGCAGTACAGAGACTAGCGGGAGGACCCCTAGCACAGATACGCAGTATTTT. Its protein product is CASSTETSGRTPSTDTQYF.